The 20 T cell receptor beta chains given below trace back to one sample, sequenced in a study of blood T cell repertoires in COVID-19. TCRdb keeps only in-frame clones here, not all; method: immunoSEQ multiplex PCR. The sample holds approximately 200,000 clones, about 82% seen once. The sample comprised PBMCs or T cells enriched from blood (not recorded which). All receptors derive from a woman in her twenties or thirties who had recovered from COVID-19.

This chain uses TRBV7-2 with TRBJ1-6; 7 bases line up with TRBD1. The CDR3 has 17 amino acids. Trimming removed 0 bases from V and 4 bases from J; junction bases left unmatched: 6. Germline assignment: CDR1 SGHTA and CDR2 FQGNSA. The CDR3 DNA reads as TGTGCCAGCAGCTTAGCGCTCCCGGGACAGTATAATTCACCCCTCCACTTT. The encoded protein is CASSLALPGQYNSPLHF.

This clone has a single count. V is TRBV7-6 and J is TRBJ2-7; D unresolved. The V gene lost 5 bases and the J gene lost 7 bases, with 27 bases spanning the gap. Germline assignment: CDR1 SGHVS and CDR2 FNYEAQ. The CDR3 totals 17 residues. The CDR3 is CASSTTTSGSASWEQYF. The DNA for the CDR3 is TGTGCCAGCAGCACAACCACATCCGGGTCGGCTTCCTGGGAGCAGTACTTC.

V is TRBV28 and J is TRBJ2-3, with TRBD1 identical over 12 bases. The CDR3 extends over 19 amino acids. The trim removed 5 bases at V and 1 base at J, leaving 13 bases unmatched. Germline values: CDR1 MDHEN, CDR2 SYDVKM. This CDR3 is CASSQPWGQGALGTDTQYF. CDR3 nucleotide sequence: TGTGCCAGCAGTCAACCCTGGGGACAGGGGGCGCTTGGCACAGATACGCAGTATTTT.

This clone was counted once. V is TRBV28 and J is TRBJ2-5; perhaps TRBD2 as D (6 bases). This CDR3 is built from 15 residues. Germline V gives CDR1 MDHEN, CDR2 SYDVKM. Trimming left V 4 bases short and J 4 bases short, with 16 bases between. This CDR3 reads CASSSPGEGRETQYF. CDR3 nucleotides: TGTGCCAGCAGTTCTCCGGGAGAGGGGAGAGAGACCCAGTACTTC. Together with reference TRBV28 and TRBJ2-5, the CDR3 gives the full variable domain: DVKVTQSSRYLVKRTGEKVFLECVQDMDHENMFWYRQDPGLGLRLIYFSYDVKMKEKGDIPEGYSVSREKKERFSLILESASTNQTSMYLCASSSPGEGRETQYFGPGTRLLVL.

In this sample, this clone turned up many times. The identical CDR3 is also encoded by other nucleotide sequences in the sample. The genes are TRBV5-4 and TRBJ1-1; D is undetermined. V was shortened by 1 base and J by 1 base, with 8 bases between the two germline ends. CDR3 length equals 14 residues. CDR1 is SGHNT, CDR2 YYREEE, per germline (reference sequence). CDR3 coding DNA: TGTGCCAGCAGCTTGCTGGGAGAGAACACTGAAGCTTTCTTT. Protein product: CASSLLGENTEAFF.

This clone has more than one count but fewer than ten. V gene TRBV24-1 combines with J gene TRBJ2-7, with TRBD1 matching over 7 bases. The germline gives CDR1 KGHDR, CDR2 SFDVKD. The V segment lost 3 bases and the J segment 4 bases; nucleotides outside the gene matches: 2. There are 13 residues in the CDR3. The CDR3 nucleotides are TGTGCCACCAGTGATACAGGGGAATACGAGCAGTACTTC. Translation: CATSDTGEYEQYF.

The V gene is TRBV27, the J gene TRBJ1-5; a weak D match, TRBD1 (5 bases). In germline, CDR1 is MNHEY, CDR2 SMNVEV (reference sequence). The V gene lost 4 bases and the J gene lost 6 bases, with 13 bases spanning the gap. The CDR3 consists of 14 residues. CDR3 bases: TGTGCCAGCAGTTCCGGGGCCGGGAGTCAGCCCCAGCATTTT. It encodes CASSSGAGSQPQHF.

This clone has just one count. The DNA for the CDR3 is TGTGCCAGCAGCGATGCCGGGACAGGGGATGGCTACACCTTC. It codes for CASSDAGTGDGYTF. This sequence joins TRBV9 and TRBJ1-2; 10 positions agree with TRBD1. Germline CDR1 is SGDLS and CDR2 is YYNGEE. The CDR3 is 14 residues long. With V trimmed by 3 bases and J by 6 bases, 5 bases remained unmatched. The full variable domain, its missing parts supplied by reference TRBV9 and TRBJ1-2, is DSGVTQTPKHLITATGQRVTLRCSPRSGDLSVYWYQQSLDQGLQFLIQYYNGEERAKGNILERFSAQQFPDLHSELNLSSLELGDSALYFCASSDAGTGDGYTFGSGTRLTVV.

The gene calls are TRBV12-3 or TRBV12-4 and TRBJ1-2, with D possibly matching TRBD1 (5 bases). V lost 5 bases to trimming and J lost 7 bases, with 14 bases between them. This CDR3 region has 13 residues. CDR3 coding DNA: TGTGCCAGCAGTGTCGACCGCGACAGTGGCTACACCTTC. This translates into CASSVDRDSGYTF.

The chain carries TRBV28 and TRBJ2-1; 11 positions match TRBD2. This CDR3 is 17 amino acids long. V shed 3 bases and J 8 bases; nucleotides not matched to a gene: 12. Germline CDR1 is MDHEN and CDR2 is SYDVKM. CDR3 sequence reads: CASSFGDLAGGQYEQFF. The CDR3 bases are TGTGCCAGCAGTTTTGGTGATCTAGCGGGAGGACAGTATGAGCAGTTCTTC.

The CDR3 DNA reads TGCGCCAGCAGCTTGGGTTCAGGCTCCAGAATAGTCAATGAGCAGTTCTTC. Translated: CASSLGSGSRIVNEQFF. The genes are TRBV5-1 and TRBJ2-1; D unclear. Deletions cut 0 bases from V and 6 bases from J, with 19 bases between. CDR3 size: 17 residues. Germline V CDR1 and CDR2: SGHRS, YFSETQ.

The chain uses TRBV2 and TRBJ2-1; 9 bases match TRBD1. The V and J ends lost 5 bases and 9 bases, in that order; junction bases with no gene match: 8. The V gene's germline CDR1 is SNHLY and CDR2 FYNNEI. CDR3 size: 14 residues. Here the CDR3 DNA reads TGTGCCAGCAGTACACAAGAACAGGGGGCTGAGCAGTTCTTC. Its translation is CASSTQEQGAEQFF.

V is TRBV5-1 and J is TRBJ2-7; TRBD2 matches 9 bases. V lost 5 bases to trimming and J lost 1 base; unmatched junction nucleotides: 4. The CDR3 totals 14 residues. Germline CDR1 SGHRS, CDR2 YFSETQ. The CDR3 region is CASRGTSISYEQYF. The CDR3 bases are TGCGCCAGCAGGGGGACTAGCATTTCCTACGAGCAGTACTTC. The full variable domain, with the rest looked up from reference TRBV5-1 and TRBJ2-7, is KAGVTQTPRYLIKTRGQQVTLSCSPISGHRSVSWYQQTPGQGLQFLFEYFSETQRNKGNFPGRFSGRQFSNSRSEMNVSTLELGDSALYLCASRGTSISYEQYFGPGTRLTVT.

The V call is TRBV5-1, the J call TRBJ1-5; D might be TRBD1 (6 bases). The CDR3 has 14 residues. Trimming removed 2 bases from V and 4 bases from J, with 10 bases in between. Germline lookup yields CDR1 SGHRS and CDR2 YFSETQ. CDR3: CASSLGQPNQPQHF. CDR3 coding DNA: TGCGCCAGCAGCTTAGGACAGCCGAATCAGCCCCAGCATTTT.

This chain uses TRBV11-2 with TRBJ1-4, with D possibly TRBD1 on 5 matching bases. The germline CDR1 and CDR2 sequences are SGHAT and FQNNGV. This CDR3 spans 15 amino acids. The V end was cut by 5 bases, the J end by 4 bases, with 14 bases between. CDR3 protein: CASSTRKGINEKLFF. The CDR3 region has the DNA TGTGCCAGCAGCACGCGCAAGGGGATTAATGAAAAACTGTTTTTT.

This chain uses TRBV5-5 with TRBJ1-2; the match to TRBD1 covers 8 bases. Trimming at V came to 5 bases and at J to 8 bases, leaving 8 bases not matched to a gene. The CDR3 extends over 13 amino acids. The germline CDR1 and CDR2 sequences are SGHKS and YYEKEE (reference sequence). The CDR3 region is CASSYDRGGGYTF. The CDR3 nucleotides read TGTGCCAGCAGTTACGACAGGGGTGGGGGCTACACCTTC.

This clone has more than one count but fewer than ten. This chain connects TRBV2 to TRBJ1-1; 7 bases line up with TRBD1. The J segment lost 0 bases and the V segment lost 7 bases, leaving 5 bases of the junction unmatched. The germline gives CDR1 SNHLY, CDR2 FYNNEI. CDR3 length: 14 amino acids. Here the CDR3 reads CASIGDSMNTEAFF. CDR3 nucleotides: TGTGCCAGCATTGGGGACAGCATGAACACTGAAGCTTTCTTT.

The chain carries TRBV7-2 and TRBJ1-5, with 8 bases matching TRBD1. This CDR3 has 15 residues. Germline CDR1 is SGHTA and CDR2 is FQGNSA. Trimming removed 4 bases from V and 2 bases from J; junction bases left unmatched: 4. DNA of the CDR3: TGTGCCAGCAGCTCCCAGGGGGCCGGCAATCAGCCCCAGCATTTT. As protein: CASSSQGAGNQPQHF.

The gene calls are TRBV7-6 and TRBJ2-7; 9 positions agree with TRBD2. The germline V gene has CDR1 SGHVS and CDR2 FNYEAQ. J was trimmed by 1 base and V by 4 bases; bases with no gene match: 11. The CDR3 extends over 17 amino acids. The CDR3 region is CASSSLGQAGGSYEQYF. DNA for the CDR3: TGTGCCAGCAGCTCGTTAGGGCAAGCGGGAGGTTCCTACGAGCAGTACTTC.

This chain connects TRBV15 to TRBJ1-4; D possibly corresponds to TRBD1 (5 bases). V lost 1 base, J lost 7 bases, and 13 bases lay in between. The V gene's germline CDR1 is LNHNV and CDR2 YYDKDF (reference sequence). This CDR3 spans 15 amino acids. CDR3 region: CATSRAGWQSEKLFF. The DNA for the CDR3 is TGTGCCACCAGCAGAGCAGGGTGGCAGTCTGAAAAACTGTTTTTT.